The sequence of this T cell receptor beta chain was determined in a study of CD8+ T cells in alopecia areata. At the level of the study: Scoring of severity for treated patients was based on percentage of affected scalp area. Overall study results and limits: Lesional tissue from the scalp (especially in alopecia totalis/universalis) showed higher clonality than normal scalp. With just one nonresponder, it is still uncertain whether baseline CD8+ expansion relates to response. Scalp clonality, together with expanded CD8+ clones among the top 100, fell significantly with tofacitinib.

As for this clone: Antigen specificity is unknown.

Germline V CDR1 and CDR2: SGHTA, FQGNSA. This CDR3 has 14 residues. Trimming stripped 2 bases from V and 6 bases from J, with 14 bases between. Treatment given: oral pan-JAK inhibitor, 5-10 mg twice daily. RNA, once extracted, was reverse transcribed into cDNA for use as the sequencing template. Data came from immunoSEQ multiplex PCR; TCRdb stores just in-frame clones and leaves some out. The sample lists about 210,000 clones, approximately 65% occurring once. Specimen: CD4+ T cells sorted from blood, collected around week 44, from a patient treated with tofacitinib. The clonotype originates from a human donor with alopecia areata. The V call is TRBV7-2, the J call TRBJ2-7; no reliable D call. The chain's CDR3 is CASSLLSPGSEQYF. The CDR3 region has the DNA TGTGCCAGCAGCTTATTGTCACCTGGGTCCGAGCAGTACTTC. Complete variable domain (other parts from reference TRBV7-2 and TRBJ2-7): GAGVSQSPSNKVTEKGKDVELRCDPISGHTALYWYRQSLGQGLEFLIYFQGNSAPDKSGLPSDRFSAERTGGSVSTLTIQRTQQEDSAVYLCASSLLSPGSEQYFGPGTRLTVT.